The clone carrying this T cell receptor beta chain was counted only a few times. Amplification targeted TCR beta CDR3 regions from RNA transcripts. A first-round RT-PCR of the TCR CDR3 used the HTBI primer set. TCRdb redid the calling of the multiplex PCR reads with MiXCR, one entry per CDR3 protein. The sample carries roughly 500,000 distinct CDR3 sequences, just over 45% recorded once. This sample was taken from a study of T cells in Graves' hyperthyroidism and ophthalmopathy. Germline V gene lookup returns CDR1 SNHLY and CDR2 FYNNEI. Deletions cut 4 bases from V and 9 bases from J, with 9 bases between. The CDR3 has 11 amino acids.

The clonotype comes from an adult woman with Graves' disease, either hyperthyroidism or ophthalmopathy (not recorded which). This chain joins TRBV2 and TRBJ2-5; D uncertain. The sample was peripheral blood or thyroid tissue (not recorded which). The CDR3 coding sequence is TGTGCCAGCAGTGCCCTTGGGGCCCAGTACTTC. This gives the protein CASSALGAQYF.